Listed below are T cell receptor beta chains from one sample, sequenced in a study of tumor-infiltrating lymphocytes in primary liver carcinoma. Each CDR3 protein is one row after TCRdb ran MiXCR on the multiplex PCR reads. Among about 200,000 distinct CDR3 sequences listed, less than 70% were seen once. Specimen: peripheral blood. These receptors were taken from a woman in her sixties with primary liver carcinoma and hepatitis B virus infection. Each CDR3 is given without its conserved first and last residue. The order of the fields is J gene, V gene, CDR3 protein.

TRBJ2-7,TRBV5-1,ASSLDSQAYEQY
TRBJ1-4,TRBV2,ASKRDLGREKLF
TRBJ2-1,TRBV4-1,ASSQADRVRNGQF
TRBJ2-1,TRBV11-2,ASHRIGVNEQF
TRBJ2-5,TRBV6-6,ASSQGYGGTQY
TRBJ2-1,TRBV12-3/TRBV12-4,ASSFRHGGYNEQS
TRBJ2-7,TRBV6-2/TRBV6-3,GSSYSDNSTYEQY
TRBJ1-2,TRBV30,VRTNPTRQYGYT
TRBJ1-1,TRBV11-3,ASTLDHLEQGEAS
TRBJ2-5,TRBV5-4,ASSDLSREWQEAQY
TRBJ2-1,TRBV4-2,ASSQSGIGNYQF
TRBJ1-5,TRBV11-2,ASSLFVVSNQPQH
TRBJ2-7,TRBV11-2,ASSLSLARGPGLAYEQY
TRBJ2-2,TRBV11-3,AISQGASSTGELF
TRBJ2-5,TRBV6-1,ASSLTGDSETQY
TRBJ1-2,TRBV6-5,ASSYLGSGAALNYGYT
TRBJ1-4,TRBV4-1,ASSQDRGLQEKLF
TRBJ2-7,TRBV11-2,ASTHTSGPYGQS
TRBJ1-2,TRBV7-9,ASSESTGTLNGYT
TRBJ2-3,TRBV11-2,ASSLLAGSDTQY
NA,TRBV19,ASMGDRAGMGNQPQY
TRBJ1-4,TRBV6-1,ASSAPGGYEKLF
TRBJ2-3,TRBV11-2,ASGPQGADTQY
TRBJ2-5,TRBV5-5,ASSLGTWVGETLY
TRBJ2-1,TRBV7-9,ASNGQGGYSYNEQF
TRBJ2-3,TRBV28,VSSLTDGLRSQY
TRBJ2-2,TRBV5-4,ASGPNRGQVTGQLF
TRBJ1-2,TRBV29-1,SVGQGPVDYGYT
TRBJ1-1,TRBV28,AGRKSGGLNTEAF
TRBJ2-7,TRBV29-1,SVRTGTGGYKQY
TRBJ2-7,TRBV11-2,VSSLDLGPSYEQY
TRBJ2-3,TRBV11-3,ASSLPGTRKGADTQY
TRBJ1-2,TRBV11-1,ANSSGQAAYT
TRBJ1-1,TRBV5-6,ASSLDNTEAF
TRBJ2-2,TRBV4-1,ASSHDGLAGVVTGELF
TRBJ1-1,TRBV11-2,VSSLALAGDTEAF
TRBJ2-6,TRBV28,VSSLSGSGANVLT
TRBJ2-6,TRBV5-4,ASSLGQDPGANALI
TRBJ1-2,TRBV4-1,ASSDSYGYT
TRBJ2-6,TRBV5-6,AGSLSVSSGANVLT
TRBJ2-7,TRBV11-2,ASSPGTGVAYRQY
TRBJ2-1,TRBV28,ASSPASGGNEQF
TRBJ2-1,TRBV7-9,ASSLTDSYNEQF
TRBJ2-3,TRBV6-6,ASSYIQGSTDTQY
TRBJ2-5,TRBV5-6,ASSIRGANQETQY
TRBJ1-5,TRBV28,ASSYNQPQH
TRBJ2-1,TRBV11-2,ASKGGGRFSYNEQF
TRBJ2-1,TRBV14,ASSQTGRGPYNEQF
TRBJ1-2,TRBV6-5,AGSDRVGYT
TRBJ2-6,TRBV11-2,GSSTVTGANVLT
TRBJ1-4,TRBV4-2,ASTPGRTQEELF
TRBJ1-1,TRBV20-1,SAPQGWYTEAF
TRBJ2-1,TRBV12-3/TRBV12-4,ASSLVTAAKNEQF
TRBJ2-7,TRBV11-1,ASSGKRATYEQY
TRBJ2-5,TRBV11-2,ASGLVLEGQETQY